Only one count was recorded for the clone carrying this TCR beta chain. This may stem from a read error, because a much larger clone lies one nucleotide away. The data were taken from a study of regulatory T cells in long-lasting Graves disease. Sample time point: newly diagnosed GD, antithyroid drugs for less than 3 months. From RNA extracted from PBMCs, the TCR library was made. Through Arm-PCR of CDR3 regions and iRepertoire HTBI primers, TCR beta libraries were built. TCRdb analysed the multiplex PCR reads with MiXCR anew, one entry per CDR3 protein. The table lists roughly 520,000 distinct CDR3 sequences, around 12% of them singletons, with roughly 8.9% in the top ten. The length of the CDR3 is 13 residues. CDR1 is DFQATT and CDR2 is SNEGSKA in the germline V gene (reference sequence). Trimming left V 0 bases short and J 7 bases short, with 9 bases between. The same sample was also studied in work on T cells in Graves' hyperthyroidism and ophthalmopathy. That paper adds: The HTBI primer set served for first-round RT-PCR of the TCR CDR3. Most thyroid clonotypes with frequency above 0.001 were detected in blood.

The gene calls are TRBV20-1 and TRBJ2-2, with D unclear. This specimen consisted of peripheral blood mononuclear cells (PBMCs), obtained at new diagnosis, from a patient treated with antithyroid drugs. The clonotype comes from a woman aged 30 to 39 with Graves disease. Here the CDR3 reads CSARDRVGGELFF. The CDR3 DNA reads TGCAGTGCTAGAGATAGGGTTGGCGGGGAGCTGTTTTTT.